The rows below give T cell receptor beta chains drawn from one sample of a study of shared clonotypes between healthy human individuals. Clones were sequenced by immunoSEQ multiplex PCR, and TCRdb holds only the in-frame ones, with some missing. Of about 580,000 clones in the sample, nearly 98% were seen once. Sequenced: naive CD8+ T cells sorted from blood. These receptors were collected from a young man in good health. Each CDR3 is given with its conserved first and last residue. The D gene is left open where the match is weak. Rows give clone size only sometimes, using once, few, many, or a class for an expanded clone.

V	J	size	D	DNA	CDR3
TRBV19	TRBJ2-1	NA	NA	TGTACCAGTAGCCCAACCCGGGACACCATTAGTTTCAATGAGCAGTTCTTC	CTSSPTRDTISFNEQFF
TRBV4-2	TRBJ1-4	once	NA	TGTGCCAGCAGCCAAGATAACACAGGGACCGCAACTAATGAAAAACTGTTTTTT	CASSQDNTGTATNEKLFF
TRBV14	TRBJ1-1	once	NA	TGTGCCAGCAGCCAATCCGGGGGGGGGCTAGGCACTGAAGCTTTCTTT	CASSQSGGGLGTEAFF
TRBV4-1	TRBJ2-2	NA	NA	TGCGCCAGCAGCCAACGAGGGGGGAACGGGGAGCTGTTTTTT	CASSQRGGNGELFF
TRBV9	TRBJ1-2	once	NA	TGTGCCAGCAGCTCGAGGGTTGGCTACACCTTC	CASSSRVGYTF
TRBV29-1	TRBJ2-7	NA	NA	TGCAGCGTTGTACCCGGGAATACCTACGAGCAGTACTTC	CSVVPGNTYEQYF
TRBV6-6	TRBJ2-5	NA	NA	TGTGCCGTACGGTCAGAAATCCAAGAGACCCAGTACTTC	CAVRSEIQETQYF
TRBV11-2	TRBJ2-1	NA	TRBD2	TGTGCCAGCAGCTTACTAGCGGGGATTGAGCAGTTCTTC	CASSLLAGIEQFF
TRBV6-1	TRBJ2-7	NA	TRBD2	TGTGCCAGCAGTGACCAACTAGCGGGAGGGTCCTACGAGCAGTACTTC	CASSDQLAGGSYEQYF
TRBV5-1	TRBJ1-1	NA	NA	TGCGCCAGCAGCCCACTCGGGGCGGGGAGCCTAAGTAACACTGAAGCTTTCTTT	CASSPLGAGSLSNTEAFF
TRBV29-1	TRBJ2-7	NA	NA	TGCAGCGTTGAAGACAGGGATCTTTCTTCCTACGAGCAGTACTTC	CSVEDRDLSSYEQYF
TRBV6-1	TRBJ2-2	NA	NA	TGTGCCAGCAAACAGAAGCCAAACACCGGGGAGCTGTTTTTT	CASKQKPNTGELFF
TRBV15	TRBJ2-3	NA	NA	TGTGCCACCAGGGCGACAGCTATCGATACGCAGTATTTT	CATRATAIDTQYF
TRBV5-1	TRBJ2-7	NA	TRBD2	TGCGCCAGCAGCCCAGGGACTAGCGGGGTATACGAGCAGTACTTC	CASSPGTSGVYEQYF
TRBV18	TRBJ2-6	NA	TRBD2	TGTGCCAGCTCATCTGGACTAGCGGGGGATCTCTCTGGGGCCAACGTCCTGACTTTC	CASSSGLAGDLSGANVLTF
TRBV5-1	TRBJ2-1	NA	TRBD1	TGCGCCAGCAGCACCCGACAGGGGGCTACAAATGAGCAGTTCTTC	CASSTRQGATNEQFF
TRBV4-3	TRBJ2-7	NA	TRBD1	TGCGCCAGCAGCCAAGACCCGACAGGGATAGCCTACGAGCAGTACTTC	CASSQDPTGIAYEQYF
TRBV27	TRBJ2-7	NA	NA	TGTGCCAGCAGTTTATCGAAGGGGTACGAGCAGTACTTC	CASSLSKGYEQYF
TRBV7-9	TRBJ1-4	NA	NA	TGTGCCAGCAGTTCTACAGCGGAAAAACTGTTTTTT	CASSSTAEKLFF
TRBV10-3	TRBJ2-7	NA	NA	TGTGCCATCAGTGAGTCACAGGCCCACTACGAGCAGTACTTC	CAISESQAHYEQYF
TRBV29-1	TRBJ2-7	NA	NA	TGCAGCGTTGAGGACACGGGAGAATCCTACGAGCAGTACTTC	CSVEDTGESYEQYF
TRBV19	TRBJ1-5	NA	NA	TGTGCCAGTAGTCTGGGACACCCCGGATGGAGCCAGCATTTT	CASSLGHPGWSQHF